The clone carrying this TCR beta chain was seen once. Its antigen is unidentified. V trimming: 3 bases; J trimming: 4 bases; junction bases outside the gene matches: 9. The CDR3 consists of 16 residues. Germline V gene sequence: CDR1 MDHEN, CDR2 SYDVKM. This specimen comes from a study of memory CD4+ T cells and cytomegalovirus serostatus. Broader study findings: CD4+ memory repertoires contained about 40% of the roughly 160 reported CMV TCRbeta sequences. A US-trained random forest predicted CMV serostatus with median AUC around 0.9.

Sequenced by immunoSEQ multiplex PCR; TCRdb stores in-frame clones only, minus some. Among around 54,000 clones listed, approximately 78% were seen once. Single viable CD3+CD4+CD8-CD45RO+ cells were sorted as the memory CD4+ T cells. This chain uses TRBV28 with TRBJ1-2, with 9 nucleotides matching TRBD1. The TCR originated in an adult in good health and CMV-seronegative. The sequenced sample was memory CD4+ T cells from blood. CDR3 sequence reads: CASSFRTGVISYGYTF. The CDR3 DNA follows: TGTGCCAGCAGTTTCCGGACAGGGGTTATCTCCTATGGCTACACCTTC.